This T cell receptor beta chain was documented in a study of cytomegalovirus exposure and HLA in healthy donors. Everyone who donated was a healthy bone marrow donor. Amplification used 60 Vbeta primers and 13 Jbeta primers. TCRdb keeps only in-frame clones here, not all; method: immunoSEQ multiplex PCR. Of 60,000 or so clones in the sample, roughly 77% are singletons; the top ten hold under 30%. The CDR3 covers 15 residues. With V trimmed by 0 bases and J by 2 bases, 4 bases remained unmatched. Germline CDR1 reads SGHAT; CDR2 reads FQNNGV. The sample holds one count of this clone. The chain employs TRBV11-2 and TRBJ2-7; 7 bases line up with TRBD1. This clonotype originated in a woman aged 40 to 55 in good health and CMV-seropositive. The sample taken for sequencing was PBMCs. In nucleotides, the CDR3 is TGTGCCAGCAGCTTAGAGTCAGGGGGACCCTACGAGCAGTACTTC. Its translation is CASSLESGGPYEQYF. The full variable domain, with the rest looked up from reference TRBV11-2 and TRBJ2-7, is EAGVAQSPRYKIIEKRQSVAFWCNPISGHATLYWYQQILGQGPKLLIQFQNNGVVDDSQLPKDRFSAERLKGVDSTLKIQPAKLEDSAVYLCASSLESGGPYEQYFGPGTRLTVT.